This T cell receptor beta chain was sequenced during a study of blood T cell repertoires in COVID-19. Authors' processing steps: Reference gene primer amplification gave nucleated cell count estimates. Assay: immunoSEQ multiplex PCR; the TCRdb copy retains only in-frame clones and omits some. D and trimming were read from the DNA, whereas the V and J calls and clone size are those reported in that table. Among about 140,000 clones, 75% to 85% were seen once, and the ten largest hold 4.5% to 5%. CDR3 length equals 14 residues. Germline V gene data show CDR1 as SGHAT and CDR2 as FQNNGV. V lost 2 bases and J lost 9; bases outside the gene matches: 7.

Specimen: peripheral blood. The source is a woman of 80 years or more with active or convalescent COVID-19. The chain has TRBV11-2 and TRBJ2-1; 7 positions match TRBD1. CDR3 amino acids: CASSLQGQLREQFF. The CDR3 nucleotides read TGTGCCAGCAGCTTACAGGGACAGCTACGTGAGCAGTTCTTC.